The clone carrying this TCR beta chain has more than one count but fewer than ten. This specimen belongs to a study of type 1 regulatory T cells. Whole-study context: T-allo10 is an in vitro-generated, Tr1-enriched CD4 T cell product specific for alloantigen.

TCRdb called the reads again in MiXCR, with one record for every CDR3 protein. The top ten clones hold around 2.2% of a sample with 75,000 to 100,000 distinct CDR3 sequences, roughly 30% of them seen once. J was trimmed by 8 bases and V by 6 bases; bases with no gene match: 8. This CDR3 is built from 14 residues. The rearrangement uses TRBV12-3 or TRBV12-4 and TRBJ1-5; the match to TRBD1 covers 9 bases. The sequence was obtained from a human donor in good health. Sequencing used CD4+ T cells, either the whole sample or a sorted fraction (not recorded which). The CDR3, as DNA: TGTGCCAGCAGCCGGGGACAGGGTGTGGAGCCCCAGCATTTT. Its protein product is CASSRGQGVEPQHF.